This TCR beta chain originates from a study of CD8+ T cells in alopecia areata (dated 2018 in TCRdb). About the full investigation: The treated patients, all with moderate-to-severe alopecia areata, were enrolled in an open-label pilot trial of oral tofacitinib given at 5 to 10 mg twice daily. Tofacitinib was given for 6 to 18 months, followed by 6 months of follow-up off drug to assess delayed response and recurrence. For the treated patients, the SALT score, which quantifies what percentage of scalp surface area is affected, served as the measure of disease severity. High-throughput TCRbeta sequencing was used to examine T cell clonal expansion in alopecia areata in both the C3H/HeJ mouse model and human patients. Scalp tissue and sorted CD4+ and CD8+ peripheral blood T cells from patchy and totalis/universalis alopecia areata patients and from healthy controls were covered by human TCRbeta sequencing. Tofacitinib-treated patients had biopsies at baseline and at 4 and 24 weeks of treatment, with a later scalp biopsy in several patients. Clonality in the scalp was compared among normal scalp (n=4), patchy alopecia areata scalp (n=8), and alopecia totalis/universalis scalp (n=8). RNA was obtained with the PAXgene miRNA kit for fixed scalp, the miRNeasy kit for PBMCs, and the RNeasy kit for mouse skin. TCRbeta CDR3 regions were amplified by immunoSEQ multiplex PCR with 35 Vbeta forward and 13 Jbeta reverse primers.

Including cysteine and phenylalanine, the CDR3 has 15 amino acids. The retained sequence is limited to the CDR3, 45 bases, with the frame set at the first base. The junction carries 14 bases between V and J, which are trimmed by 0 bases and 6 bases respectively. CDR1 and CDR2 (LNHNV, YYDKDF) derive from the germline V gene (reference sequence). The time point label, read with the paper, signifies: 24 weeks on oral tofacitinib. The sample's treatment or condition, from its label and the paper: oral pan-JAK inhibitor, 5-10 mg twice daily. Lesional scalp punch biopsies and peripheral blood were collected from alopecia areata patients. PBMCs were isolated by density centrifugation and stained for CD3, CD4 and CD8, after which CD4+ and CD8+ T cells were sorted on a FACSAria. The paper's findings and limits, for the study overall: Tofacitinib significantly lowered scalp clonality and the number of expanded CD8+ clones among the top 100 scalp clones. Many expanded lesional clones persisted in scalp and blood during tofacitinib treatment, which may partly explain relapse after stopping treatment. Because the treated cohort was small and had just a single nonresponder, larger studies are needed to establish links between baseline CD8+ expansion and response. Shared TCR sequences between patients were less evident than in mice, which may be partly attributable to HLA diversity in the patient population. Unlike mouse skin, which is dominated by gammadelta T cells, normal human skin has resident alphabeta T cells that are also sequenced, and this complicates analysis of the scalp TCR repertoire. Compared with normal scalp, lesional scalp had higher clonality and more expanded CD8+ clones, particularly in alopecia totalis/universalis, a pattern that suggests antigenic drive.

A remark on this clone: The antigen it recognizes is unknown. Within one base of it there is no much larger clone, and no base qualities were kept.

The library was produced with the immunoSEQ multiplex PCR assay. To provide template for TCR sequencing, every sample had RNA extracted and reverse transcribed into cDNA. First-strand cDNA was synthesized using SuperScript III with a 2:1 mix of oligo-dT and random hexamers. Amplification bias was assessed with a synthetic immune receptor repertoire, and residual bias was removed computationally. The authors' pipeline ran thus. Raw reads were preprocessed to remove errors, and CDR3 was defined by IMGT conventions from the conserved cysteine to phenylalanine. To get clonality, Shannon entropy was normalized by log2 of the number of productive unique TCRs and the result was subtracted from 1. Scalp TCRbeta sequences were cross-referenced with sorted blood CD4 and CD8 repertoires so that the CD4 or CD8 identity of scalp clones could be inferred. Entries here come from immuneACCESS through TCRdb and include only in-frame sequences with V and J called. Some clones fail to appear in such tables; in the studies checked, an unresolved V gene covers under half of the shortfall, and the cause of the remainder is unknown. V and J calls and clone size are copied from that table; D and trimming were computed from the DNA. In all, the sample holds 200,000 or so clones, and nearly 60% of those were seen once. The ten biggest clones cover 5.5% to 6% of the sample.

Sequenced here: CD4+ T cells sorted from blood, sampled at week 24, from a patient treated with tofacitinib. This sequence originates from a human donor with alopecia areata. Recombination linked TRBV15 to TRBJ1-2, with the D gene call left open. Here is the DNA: TGTGCCACCAGCAGAGATCGTGTCAGTCTAGATGGCTACACCTTC. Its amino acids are CATSRDRVSLDGYTF.